These 21 T cell receptor beta chains were all obtained from the same sample, sequenced in a study of cytomegalovirus exposure and HLA in healthy donors. The primer mix had 60 Vbeta and 13 Jbeta primers. Produced via immunoSEQ multiplex PCR; TCRdb's table is partial and in-frame only. The sample holds 95,000 to 100,000 clones, about 80% seen once. The sample comprised PBMCs. The receptor source for this set is a man aged 40-55 years in good health and CMV-seronegative.

The chain links TRBV18 to TRBJ2-5, with a possible D match to TRBD2 (5 bases). The CDR3 is made up of 13 amino acids. The germline CDR1 and CDR2 sequences are KGHSH and LQKENI. V lost 3 bases and J 2 bases, leaving 7 bases between the germline ends. The CDR3 protein is CASSPRGQETQYF. In nucleotides, the CDR3 is TGTGCCAGCTCACCTAGAGGGCAAGAGACCCAGTACTTC. The whole variable domain, remainder taken from reference TRBV18 and TRBJ2-5, is NAGVMQNPRHLVRRRGQEARLRCSPMKGHSHVYWYRQLPEEGLKFMVYLQKENIIDESGMPKERFSAEFPKEGPSILRIQQVVRGDSAAYFCASSPRGQETQYFGPGTRLLVL.

The V and J genes are TRBV2 and TRBJ1-5; D is possibly TRBD1 (6 bases). The CDR3 contains 14 residues. Trimming shortened V by 3 bases and J by 4 bases, and 10 bases separated the two germline ends. Germline V lookup: CDR1 SNHLY, CDR2 FYNNEI. CDR3: CASSEGAPNQPQHF. CDR3 bases: TGTGCCAGCAGTGAGGGGGCGCCAAATCAGCCCCAGCATTTT.

The table lists this clone with a few counts. The chain combines TRBV19 with TRBJ2-3; 7 bases fit TRBD2. CDR1 and CDR2 from the germline V gene are LNHDA and SQIVND (reference sequence). This CDR3 has 14 residues. Germline trimming cut 5 bases from V and 2 bases from J; bases unmatched to any gene: 4. The CDR3: CASSDRDYTDTQYF. The CDR3 coding sequence is TGTGCCAGTAGTGACCGGGACTACACAGATACGCAGTATTTT. Complete variable domain (other parts from reference TRBV19 and TRBJ2-3): DGGITQSPKYLFRKEGQNVTLSCEQNLNHDAMYWYRQDPGQGLRLIYYSQIVNDFQKGDIAEGYSVSREKKESFPLTVTSAQKNPTAFYLCASSDRDYTDTQYFGPGTRLTVL.

This chain connects TRBV5-6 to TRBJ1-6; TRBD1 matches 7 bases. J was trimmed by 0 bases and V by 4 bases; bases with no gene match: 13. Per the germline V gene, CDR1 is SGHDT and CDR2 is YYEEEE. CDR3 length: 19 amino acids. The CDR3 is CASSHPSSDRSSYNSPLHF. CDR3 sequence (DNA): TGTGCCAGCAGCCACCCATCATCGGACAGGAGCTCCTATAATTCACCCCTCCACTTT.

V gene TRBV7-9 combines with J gene TRBJ1-2; D is uncertain. The CDR3 is 15 residues long. The ends were cut back, 3 bases at V and 0 bases at J, with 11 bases in the middle. The germline CDR1 and CDR2 sequences are SEHNR and FQNEAQ (reference sequence). The CDR3 coding sequence is TGTGCCAGCAGCTTGGGAGACCCGTCTAACTATGGCTACACCTTC. It translates to CASSLGDPSNYGYTF.

This chain uses TRBV29-1 with TRBJ1-3; D is ambiguous. The CDR3 is 14 residues long. The V end was cut by 0 bases, the J end by 4 bases, with 10 bases between. Germline CDR1 is SQVTM and CDR2 is ANQGSEA. DNA of the CDR3: TGCAGCGTTGAAGATCAAGCGCGGGGAAACACCATATATTTT. Its protein product is CSVEDQARGNTIYF.

The rearrangement uses TRBV7-2 and TRBJ1-3, with 7 bases identical to TRBD1. This CDR3 is 14 amino acids long. J lost 6 bases, V lost 1 base, and 3 bases had no gene match. Germline values: CDR1 SGHTA, CDR2 FQGNSA. The CDR3 region has the DNA TGTGCCAGCAGCTTAGTAGGGGGCGTAAACACCATATATTTT. It codes for CASSLVGGVNTIYF.

The chain couples TRBV12-5 to TRBJ2-3; 8 positions agree with TRBD2. Trimming at V came to 0 bases and at J to 7 bases, leaving 9 bases not matched to a gene. This CDR3 comprises 16 residues. Germline lookup yields CDR1 LGHNT and CDR2 FRNRAP. CDR3 amino acids: CASGLVAGGAVHTQYF. CDR3 DNA: TGTGCTAGTGGTTTGGTAGCCGGGGGGGCCGTTCATACGCAGTATTTT.

The chain carries TRBV2 and TRBJ1-5; TRBD1 agrees at 7 bases. V gave up 8 bases and J gave up 4 bases; unmatched junction bases: 11. Germline V gene lookup returns CDR1 SNHLY and CDR2 FYNNEI. The CDR3 has 15 residues. CDR3 coding DNA: TGTGCCAGCGGATTCAGTCGGGACAGAAATCAGCCCCAGCATTTT. Its translation is CASGFSRDRNQPQHF.

This chain connects TRBV25-1 to TRBJ2-2; perhaps TRBD1 as D (6 bases). The CDR3 runs 16 residues. Germline CDR1 and CDR2: MGHDK and SYGVNS. The V end was cut by 1 base, the J end by 0 bases, with 9 bases between. The CDR3 region is CASSELGTSNTGELFF. DNA of the CDR3: TGTGCCAGCAGTGAATTAGGGACATCGAACACCGGGGAGCTGTTTTTT.

V gene TRBV28 combines with J gene TRBJ2-7; TRBD1 matches at 8 bases. In germline, CDR1 is MDHEN, CDR2 SYDVKM. This CDR3 contains 15 residues. Trimming took 4 bases from V and 5 from J; bases not matched to a gene: 10. The CDR3 reads CASSSPTGVSHEQYV. The CDR3 coding sequence is TGTGCCAGCAGTTCCCCGACAGGGGTATCCCACGAGCAGTACGTC.

The genes are TRBV19 and TRBJ1-2; a possible D gene is TRBD1 (5 bases). Trimming left V 1 base short and J 8 bases short, with 14 bases between. The CDR3 sequence is 14 residues long. The germline CDR1 and CDR2 sequences are LNHDA and SQIVND (reference sequence). Written as DNA, the CDR3 is TGTGCCAGTAGTATAGGACAGCCCCTCCTGGGCTACACCTTC. Translating it yields CASSIGQPLLGYTF.

This clone turned up a few times. The chain joins TRBV7-2 to TRBJ2-7, with 8 positions matching TRBD1. CDR1 and CDR2 from the germline V gene are SGHTA and FQGNSA. J lost 6 bases, V lost 5 bases, and 3 bases had no gene match. The CDR3 loop spans 12 amino acids. Written as DNA, the CDR3 is TGTGCCAGCAGCCGGACAGGGATCGAGCAGTACGTC. As protein: CASSRTGIEQYV.

The V gene is TRBV7-2, the J gene TRBJ1-4, with a tentative D call TRBD1 (6 bases). The germline gives CDR1 SGHTA, CDR2 FQGNSA. The CDR3 loop spans 13 amino acids. The V end was cut by 7 bases, the J end by 8 bases, with 14 bases between. The CDR3 region is CASTLTGGEKLFF. DNA for the CDR3: TGTGCCAGCACCCTAACTGGGGGCGAAAAACTGTTTTTT.

This chain uses TRBV6-5 with TRBJ1-4; 8 bases agree with TRBD1. The CDR3 covers 15 residues. The trim removed 0 bases at V and 11 bases at J, leaving 8 bases unmatched. CDR1 MNHEY and CDR2 SVGAGI come from the germline V gene. The CDR3 nucleotides are TGTGCCAGCAGTTACTCATCGCAGGGGGCTTCGAAACTGTTTTTT. Residues: CASSYSSQGASKLFF.

The CDR3 DNA sequence: TGTGCCAGCAGCCGGGAGCGATGGCAGGTCGGAAACACCATATATTTT. Its translation: CASSRERWQVGNTIYF. The V and J genes are TRBV7-9 and TRBJ1-3; D is uncertain. From germline, CDR1 is SEHNR and CDR2 FQNEAQ (reference sequence). V lost 5 bases, J lost 4 bases, and 18 bases lay in between. The CDR3 contains 16 residues.

This chain uses TRBV7-9 with TRBJ1-3; D is undetermined. Trimming took off 5 bases at V and 4 bases at J, with 15 bases between the two ends. The length of the CDR3 is 15 residues. CDR1 is SEHNR, CDR2 FQNEAQ, per germline (reference sequence). This CDR3 reads CASSPSPLSGNTIYF. The CDR3, as DNA: TGTGCCAGCAGCCCCTCCCCTCTCTCGGGAAACACCATATATTTT.

The chain employs TRBV28 and TRBJ1-1; no reliable D call. Trimming removed 7 bases at V and 0 bases at J, with 15 bases between. CDR1 is MDHEN and CDR2 is SYDVKM in the germline V gene. This CDR3 region has 15 residues. CDR3 in amino acids: CASITPGYLNTEAFF. CDR3 DNA sequence: TGTGCCAGCATTACCCCGGGGTACCTGAACACTGAAGCTTTCTTT.

This clone was found once. The rearrangement uses TRBV5-4 and TRBJ2-3, with D unresolved. This CDR3 contains 15 residues. The V and J ends lost 4 bases and 2 bases respectively, with 14 bases between them. Germline V gives CDR1 SGHNT, CDR2 YYREEE (reference sequence). CDR3 region: CASSPRVAYTDTQYF. The CDR3 nucleotides read TGTGCCAGCAGCCCCCGGGTAGCCTACACAGATACGCAGTATTTT.

The V call is TRBV15, the J call TRBJ1-1; the D gene is possibly TRBD1 (5 bases). The CDR3 totals 13 residues. Germline V CDR1 and CDR2: LNHNV, YYDKDF (reference sequence). V lost 5 bases and J 0 bases, leaving 7 bases between the germline ends. This chain's CDR3 is CATSGDLNTEAFF. The CDR3 DNA sequence: TGTGCCACCAGCGGGGACTTGAACACTGAAGCTTTCTTT.

CDR3 sequence: CSVAGFPFF. CDR3 DNA sequence: TGCAGCGTTGCAGGGTTCCCTTTCTTT. The gene calls are TRBV29-1 and TRBJ1-1; maybe TRBD1 (5 bases). Germline V gives CDR1 SQVTM, CDR2 ANQGSEA. The CDR3 consists of 9 residues. The V and J ends lost 4 bases and 12 bases respectively, with 9 bases between them.